At least ten counts were recorded for the clone carrying this T cell receptor beta chain. Its antigen is still unknown. TCR beta CDR3 regions were amplified from RNA. The study used the HTBI primer set for a first-round RT-PCR of the TCR CDR3. One entry per CDR3 protein results from TCRdb running MiXCR on the multiplex PCR reads. In the table there are about 520,000 distinct CDR3 sequences, roughly a quarter of which are singletons. The data are from a study of T cells in Graves' hyperthyroidism and ophthalmopathy. In the study overall: Prior to any treatment, at the point of initial diagnosis, peripheral blood was collected. Study-level points and caveats: A model using 13 V-J features told ophthalmopathy apart from stable hyperthyroidism.

The trim removed 2 bases at V and 5 bases at J, leaving 7 bases unmatched. The germline V gene has CDR1 MGHDK and CDR2 SYGVNS. CDR3 size: 16 residues. It was uncontrolled infection, other autoimmune disease, pregnancy or lactation that excluded patients. Isolation of PBMCs was performed on about 9.9 ml fresh peripheral blood. The chain recombines TRBV25-1 with TRBJ2-7; TRBD1 matches 12 bases. This TCR came from a woman aged 25 to 45 with Graves' ophthalmopathy. The sample was blood. This CDR3 is CASSEPQGTGGNEQYF. The CDR3 DNA reads as TGTGCCAGCAGTGAACCCCAAGGGACAGGGGGCAACGAGCAGTACTTC.